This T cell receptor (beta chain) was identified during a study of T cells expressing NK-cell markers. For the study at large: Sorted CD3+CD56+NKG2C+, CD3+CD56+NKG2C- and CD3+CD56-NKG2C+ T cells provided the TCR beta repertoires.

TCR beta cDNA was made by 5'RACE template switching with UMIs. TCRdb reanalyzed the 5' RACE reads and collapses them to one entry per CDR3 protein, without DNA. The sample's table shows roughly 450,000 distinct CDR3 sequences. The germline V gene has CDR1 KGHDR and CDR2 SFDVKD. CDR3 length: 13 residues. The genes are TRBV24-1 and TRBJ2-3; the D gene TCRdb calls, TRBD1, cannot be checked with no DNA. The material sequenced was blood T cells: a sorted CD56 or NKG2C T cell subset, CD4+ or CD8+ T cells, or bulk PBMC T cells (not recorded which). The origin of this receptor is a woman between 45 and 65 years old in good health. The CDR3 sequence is CATSVGRTDTQYF.